This T cell receptor (beta chain) was identified in a study of OX40 agonist ivuxolimab in advanced cancers. Overall study: A diagnosis of hepatocellular carcinoma, melanoma, renal cell or head and neck cancer was present in dose-escalation patients. Enrollees could have had prior anti-PD-1, anti-PD-L1 or anti-CTLA-4 therapy, which around 43% had received.

General study points: At 0.1 to 3.0 mg/kg and by week 6, CD4+ and CD8+ T cells in the blood had expanded clonally. Among the lowest peripheral clonal expansion occurred in 0.1-3.0 mg/kg partial responders.

Comments on this clone: Its antigen is currently unknown.

TCRdb's table, derived via immunoSEQ multiplex PCR, lists solely in-frame clones and lacks some. The table lists tens of thousands of clones, about 81% of them singletons. Sequences were derived from CD4+ or CD8+ T cells sorted from blood, sampled in a trial of the OX40 agonist ivuxolimab. This sequence originates from an adult with an advanced solid tumor such as melanoma, head and neck, liver or kidney cancer.

As DNA, the CDR3 is TGTGCCAGCAGTGAACTAGCGGGGGGGCCTGGGGAGCTGTTTTTT. Residues: CASSELAGGPGELFF. This chain joins TRBV6-1 and TRBJ2-2; 12 bases fit TRBD2. Per germline, CDR1 MNHNS and CDR2 SASEGT. V lost 2 bases, J lost 8 bases, and 3 bases stayed unmatched. CDR3 length: 15 residues.